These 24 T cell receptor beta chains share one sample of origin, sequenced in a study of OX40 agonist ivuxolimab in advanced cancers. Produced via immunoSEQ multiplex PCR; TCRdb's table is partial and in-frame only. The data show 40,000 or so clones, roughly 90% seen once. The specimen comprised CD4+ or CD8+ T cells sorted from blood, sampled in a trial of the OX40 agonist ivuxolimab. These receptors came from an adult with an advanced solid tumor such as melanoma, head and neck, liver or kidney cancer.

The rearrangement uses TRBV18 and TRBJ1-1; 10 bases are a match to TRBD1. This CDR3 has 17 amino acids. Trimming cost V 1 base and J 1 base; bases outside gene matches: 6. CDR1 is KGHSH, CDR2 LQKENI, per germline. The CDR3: CASSPRRDRGGNTEAFF. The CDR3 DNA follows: TGTGCCAGCTCACCACGGAGGGACAGGGGAGGGAACACTGAAGCTTTCTTT.

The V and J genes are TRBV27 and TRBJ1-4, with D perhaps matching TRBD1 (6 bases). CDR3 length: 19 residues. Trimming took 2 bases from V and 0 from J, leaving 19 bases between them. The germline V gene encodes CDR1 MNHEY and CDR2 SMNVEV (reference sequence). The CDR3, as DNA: TGTGCCAGCAGTTTAATAGGACCCCAACAGGGTTCAACTAATGAAAAACTGTTTTTT. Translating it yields CASSLIGPQQGSTNEKLFF.

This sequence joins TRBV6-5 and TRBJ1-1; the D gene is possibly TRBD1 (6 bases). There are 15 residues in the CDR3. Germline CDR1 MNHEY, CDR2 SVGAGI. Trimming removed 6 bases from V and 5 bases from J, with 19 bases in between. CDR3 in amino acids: CASSRGRSQGTEAFF. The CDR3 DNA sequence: TGTGCCAGCAGCCGCGGACGGTCCCAGGGGACTGAAGCTTTCTTT.

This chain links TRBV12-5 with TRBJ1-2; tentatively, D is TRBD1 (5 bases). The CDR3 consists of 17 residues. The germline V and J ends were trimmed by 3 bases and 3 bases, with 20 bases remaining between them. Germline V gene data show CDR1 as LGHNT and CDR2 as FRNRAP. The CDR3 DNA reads TGTGCTAGTGGTTTCGACCTCCCCGGGACTAGGGACTATGGCTACACCTTC. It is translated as CASGFDLPGTRDYGYTF.

This CDR3 reads CASGLASYEQFF. CDR3 DNA: TGTGCTAGTGGCCTTGCGTCCTATGAGCAGTTCTTC. V is TRBV12-5 and J is TRBJ2-1; unclear D gene. Trimming removed 6 bases at V and 8 bases at J, with 11 bases between. Germline V CDR1 and CDR2: LGHNT, FRNRAP. The CDR3 is 12 amino acids.

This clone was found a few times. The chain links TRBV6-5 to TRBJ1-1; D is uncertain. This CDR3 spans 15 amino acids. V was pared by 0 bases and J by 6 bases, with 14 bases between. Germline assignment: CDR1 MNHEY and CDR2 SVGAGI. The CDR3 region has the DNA TGTGCCAGCAGTTACTCGGCCGGGATGGTAGCTGAAGCTTTCTTT. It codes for CASSYSAGMVAEAFF.

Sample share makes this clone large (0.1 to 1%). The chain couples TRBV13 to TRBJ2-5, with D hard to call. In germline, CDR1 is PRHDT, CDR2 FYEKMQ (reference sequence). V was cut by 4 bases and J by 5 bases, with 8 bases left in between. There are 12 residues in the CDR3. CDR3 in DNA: TGTGCCAGCAGCTCGCTCGGGGAGACCCAGTACTTC. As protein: CASSSLGETQYF.

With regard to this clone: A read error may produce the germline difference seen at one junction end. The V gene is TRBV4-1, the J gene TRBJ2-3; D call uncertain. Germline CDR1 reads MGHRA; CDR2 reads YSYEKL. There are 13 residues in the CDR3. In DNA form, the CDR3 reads TGTGCCAGCAGCCTTGACAGCACAGATACGCAGTATTTT. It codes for CASSLDSTDTQYF.

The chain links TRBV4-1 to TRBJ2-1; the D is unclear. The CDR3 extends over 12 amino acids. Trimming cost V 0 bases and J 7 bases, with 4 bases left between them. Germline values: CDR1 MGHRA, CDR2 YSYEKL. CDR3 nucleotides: TGCGCCAGCAGCCAAGAAAATAATGAGCAGTTCTTC. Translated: CASSQENNEQFF.

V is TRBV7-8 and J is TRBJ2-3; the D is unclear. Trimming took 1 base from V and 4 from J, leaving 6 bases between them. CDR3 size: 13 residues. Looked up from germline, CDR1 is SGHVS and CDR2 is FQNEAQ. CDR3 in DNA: TGTGCCAGCAGCTTAGACCCGCCAGATACGCAGTATTTT. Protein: CASSLDPPDTQYF.

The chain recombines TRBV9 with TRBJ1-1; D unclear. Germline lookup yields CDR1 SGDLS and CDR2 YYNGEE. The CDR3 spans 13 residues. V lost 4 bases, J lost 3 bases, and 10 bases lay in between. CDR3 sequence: CASSPLSDTEAFF. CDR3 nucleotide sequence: TGTGCCAGCAGCCCCCTCTCGGACACTGAAGCTTTCTTT. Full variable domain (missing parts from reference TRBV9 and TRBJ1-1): DSGVTQTPKHLITATGQRVTLRCSPRSGDLSVYWYQQSLDQGLQFLIQYYNGEERAKGNILERFSAQQFPDLHSELNLSSLELGDSALYFCASSPLSDTEAFFGQGTRLTVV.

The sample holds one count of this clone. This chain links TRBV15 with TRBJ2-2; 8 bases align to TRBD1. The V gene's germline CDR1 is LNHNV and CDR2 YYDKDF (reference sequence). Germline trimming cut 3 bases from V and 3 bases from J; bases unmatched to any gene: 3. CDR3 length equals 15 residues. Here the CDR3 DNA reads TGTGCCACCAGCAGCGGACAGGGTTACACCGGGGAGCTGTTTTTT. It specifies CATSSGQGYTGELFF.

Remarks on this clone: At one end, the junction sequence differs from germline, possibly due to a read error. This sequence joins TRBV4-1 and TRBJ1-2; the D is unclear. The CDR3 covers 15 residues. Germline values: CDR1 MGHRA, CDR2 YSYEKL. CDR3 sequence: CASSQTPSSNYGYTF. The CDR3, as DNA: TGTGCCAGCAGCCAAACACCCAGTTCCAACTATGGCTACACCTTC.

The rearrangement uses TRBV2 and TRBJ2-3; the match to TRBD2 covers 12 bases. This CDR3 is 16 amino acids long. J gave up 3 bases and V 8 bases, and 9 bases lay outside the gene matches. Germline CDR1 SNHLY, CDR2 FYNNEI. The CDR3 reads CASQASGGAITDTQYF. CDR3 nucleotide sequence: TGTGCCAGCCAAGCTAGCGGGGGGGCTATAACAGATACGCAGTATTTT.

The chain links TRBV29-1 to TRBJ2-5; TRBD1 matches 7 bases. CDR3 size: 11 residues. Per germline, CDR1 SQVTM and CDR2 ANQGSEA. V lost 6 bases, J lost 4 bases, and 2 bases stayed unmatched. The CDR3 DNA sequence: TGCAGCGTGTGGGACAGAGAGACCCAGTACTTC. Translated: CSVWDRETQYF.

The CDR3 protein is CASSPGTGGYGYTF. The CDR3 DNA is TGTGCCAGCAGCCCGGGGACAGGGGGATATGGCTACACCTTC. This chain links TRBV7-2 with TRBJ1-2, with TRBD1 matching 11 bases. The CDR3 has 14 residues. The germline CDR1 and CDR2 sequences are SGHTA and FQGNSA. Trimming at V came to 5 bases and at J to 5 bases, leaving 4 bases not matched to a gene.

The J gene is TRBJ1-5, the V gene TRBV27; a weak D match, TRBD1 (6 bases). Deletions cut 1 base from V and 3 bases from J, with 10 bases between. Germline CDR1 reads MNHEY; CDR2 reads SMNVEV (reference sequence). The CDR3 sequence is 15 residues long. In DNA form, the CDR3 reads TGTGCCAGCAGTTTATACGGGGGCCCCAATCAGCCCCAGCATTTT. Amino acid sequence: CASSLYGGPNQPQHF.

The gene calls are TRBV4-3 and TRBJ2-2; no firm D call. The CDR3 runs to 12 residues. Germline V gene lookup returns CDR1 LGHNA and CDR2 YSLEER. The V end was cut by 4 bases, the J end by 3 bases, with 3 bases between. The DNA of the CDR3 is TGCGCCAGCAGCCCCCACACCGGGGAGCTGTTTTTT. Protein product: CASSPHTGELFF.

The CDR3 spells CASSQPASRYNQPQHF. The CDR3 region has the DNA TGTGCCAGCAGTCAACCCGCCAGCAGGTACAATCAGCCCCAGCATTTT. This rearrangement joins TRBV28 to TRBJ1-5; no firm D call. The CDR3 runs to 16 residues. The germline V gene encodes CDR1 MDHEN and CDR2 SYDVKM. Trimming removed 5 bases at V and 3 bases at J, with 17 bases between.

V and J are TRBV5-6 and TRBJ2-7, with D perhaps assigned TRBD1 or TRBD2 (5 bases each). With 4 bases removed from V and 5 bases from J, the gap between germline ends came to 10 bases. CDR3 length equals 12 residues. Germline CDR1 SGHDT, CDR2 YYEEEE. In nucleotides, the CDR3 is TGTGCCAGCAGCCCCGAGGGGCACGAGCAGTACTTC. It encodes CASSPEGHEQYF.

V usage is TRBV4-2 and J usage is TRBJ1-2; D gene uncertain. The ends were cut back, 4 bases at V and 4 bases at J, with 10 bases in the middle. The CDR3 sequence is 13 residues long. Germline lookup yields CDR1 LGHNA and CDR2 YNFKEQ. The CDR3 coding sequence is TGTGCCAGCAGCCGCCCAGACTCCTATGGCTACACCTTC. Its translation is CASSRPDSYGYTF.

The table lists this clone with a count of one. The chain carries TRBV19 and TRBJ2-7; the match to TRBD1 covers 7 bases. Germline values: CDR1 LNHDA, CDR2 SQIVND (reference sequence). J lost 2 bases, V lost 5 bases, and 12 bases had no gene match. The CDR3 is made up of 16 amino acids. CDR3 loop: CASSPRQGEFPYEQYF. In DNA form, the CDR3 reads TGTGCCAGTAGTCCCCGACAGGGTGAATTCCCCTACGAGCAGTACTTC.

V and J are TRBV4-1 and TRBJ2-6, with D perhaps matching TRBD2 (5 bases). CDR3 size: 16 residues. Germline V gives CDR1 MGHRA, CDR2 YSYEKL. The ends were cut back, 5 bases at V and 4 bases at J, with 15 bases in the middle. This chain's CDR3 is CASSEGGGSGANVLTF. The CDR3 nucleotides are TGCGCCAGCAGCGAAGGTGGAGGCTCCGGGGCCAACGTCCTGACTTTC.

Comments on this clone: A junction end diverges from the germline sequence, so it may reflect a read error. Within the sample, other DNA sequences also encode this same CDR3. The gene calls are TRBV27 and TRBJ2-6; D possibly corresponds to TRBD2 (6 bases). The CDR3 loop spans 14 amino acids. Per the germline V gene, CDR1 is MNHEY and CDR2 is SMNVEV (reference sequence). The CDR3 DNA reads TGTGCCAGCAGGGGGGAGGCTGGGGCCAACGTCCTGACTTTT. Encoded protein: CASRGEAGANVLTF. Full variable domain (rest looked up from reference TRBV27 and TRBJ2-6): EAQVTQNPRYLITVTGKKLTVTCSQNMNHEYMSWYRQDPGLGLRQIYYSMNVEVTDKGDVPEGYKVSRKEKRNFPLILESPSPNQTSLYFCASRGEAGANVLTFGAGSRLTVL.